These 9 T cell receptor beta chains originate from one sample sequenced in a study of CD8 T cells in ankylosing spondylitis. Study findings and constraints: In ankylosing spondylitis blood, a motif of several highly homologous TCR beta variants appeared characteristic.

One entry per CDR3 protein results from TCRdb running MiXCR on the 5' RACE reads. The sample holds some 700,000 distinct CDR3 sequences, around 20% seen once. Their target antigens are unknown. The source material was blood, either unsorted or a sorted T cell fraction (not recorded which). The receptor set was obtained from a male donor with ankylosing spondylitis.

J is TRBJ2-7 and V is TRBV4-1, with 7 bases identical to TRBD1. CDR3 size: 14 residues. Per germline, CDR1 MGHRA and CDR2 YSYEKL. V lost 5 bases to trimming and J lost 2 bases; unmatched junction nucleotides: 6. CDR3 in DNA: TGCGCCAGCAGCGACAGGGAAAGGACCTACGAGCAGTACTTC. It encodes CASSDRERTYEQYF.

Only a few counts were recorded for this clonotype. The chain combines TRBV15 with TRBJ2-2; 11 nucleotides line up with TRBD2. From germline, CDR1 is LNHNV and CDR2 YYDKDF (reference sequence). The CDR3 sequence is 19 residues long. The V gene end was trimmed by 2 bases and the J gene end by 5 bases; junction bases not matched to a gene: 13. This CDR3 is CATSRSSVWLAGGTGELFF. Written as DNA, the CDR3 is TGTGCCACCAGCAGATCCTCCGTTTGGCTAGCGGGAGGAACCGGGGAGCTGTTTTTT.

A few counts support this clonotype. Written as DNA, the CDR3 is TGTGCCAGCAGTAGGGTGACTAGCGGGAGATTGGGGACACATGAGCAGTTCTTC. Translated, it gives CASSRVTSGRLGTHEQFF. The chain uses TRBV28 and TRBJ2-1; 12 nucleotides align to TRBD2. The trim removed 5 bases at V and 8 bases at J, leaving 16 bases unmatched. Germline values: CDR1 MDHEN, CDR2 SYDVKM. This CDR3 is 18 amino acids long.

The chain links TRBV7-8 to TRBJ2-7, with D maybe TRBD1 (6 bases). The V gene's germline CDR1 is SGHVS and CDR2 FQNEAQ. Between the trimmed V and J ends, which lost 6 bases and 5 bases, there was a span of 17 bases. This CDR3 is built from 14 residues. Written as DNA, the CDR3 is TGTGCCAGCAGTTCTCTACAGGGTGTCGACGAGCAGTACTTC. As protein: CASSSLQGVDEQYF.

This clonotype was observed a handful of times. The CDR3 loop reads CASTLEFSNEQFF. The CDR3 DNA follows: TGTGCCAGCACCCTGGAGTTTTCCAATGAGCAGTTCTTC. The rearrangement uses TRBV12-3 or TRBV12-4 and TRBJ2-1; no clear D. This CDR3 is 13 amino acids long. With 7 bases removed from V and 6 bases from J, the gap between germline ends came to 13 bases.

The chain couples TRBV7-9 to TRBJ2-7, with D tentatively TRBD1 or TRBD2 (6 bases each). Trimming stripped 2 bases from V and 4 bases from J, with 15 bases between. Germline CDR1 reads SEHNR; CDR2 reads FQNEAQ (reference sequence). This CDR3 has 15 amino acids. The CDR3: CASSLWQGSGYEQYF. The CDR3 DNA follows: TGTGCCAGCAGCTTATGGCAGGGGAGCGGGTACGAGCAGTACTTC.

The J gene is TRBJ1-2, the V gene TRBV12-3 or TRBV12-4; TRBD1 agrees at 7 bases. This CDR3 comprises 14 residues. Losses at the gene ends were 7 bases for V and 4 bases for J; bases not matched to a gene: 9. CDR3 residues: CASTPTGTAYGYTF. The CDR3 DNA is TGTGCCAGCACTCCTACCGGGACAGCCTATGGCTACACCTTC.

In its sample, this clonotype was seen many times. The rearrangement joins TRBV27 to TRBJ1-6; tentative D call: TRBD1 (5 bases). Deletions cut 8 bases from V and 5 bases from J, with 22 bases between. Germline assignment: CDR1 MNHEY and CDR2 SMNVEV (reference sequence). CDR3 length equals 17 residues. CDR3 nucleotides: TGTGCCAGCCTCCCTTCCCAGGGAGAGAAGGATAATTCACCCCTCCACTTT. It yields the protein CASLPSQGEKDNSPLHF.

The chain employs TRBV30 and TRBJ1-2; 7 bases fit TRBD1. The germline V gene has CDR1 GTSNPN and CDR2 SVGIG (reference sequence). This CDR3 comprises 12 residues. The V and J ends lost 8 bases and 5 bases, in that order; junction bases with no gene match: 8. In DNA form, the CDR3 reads TGTGCCGGGGGGGACAGTCTATATGGCTACACCTTC. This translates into CAGGDSLYGYTF. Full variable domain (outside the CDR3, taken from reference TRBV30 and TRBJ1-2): SQTIHQWPATLVQPVGSPLSLECTVEGTSNPNLYWYRQAAGRGLQLLFYSVGIGQISSEVPQNLSASRPQDRQFILSSKKLLLSDSGFYLCAGGDSLYGYTFGSGTRLTVV.